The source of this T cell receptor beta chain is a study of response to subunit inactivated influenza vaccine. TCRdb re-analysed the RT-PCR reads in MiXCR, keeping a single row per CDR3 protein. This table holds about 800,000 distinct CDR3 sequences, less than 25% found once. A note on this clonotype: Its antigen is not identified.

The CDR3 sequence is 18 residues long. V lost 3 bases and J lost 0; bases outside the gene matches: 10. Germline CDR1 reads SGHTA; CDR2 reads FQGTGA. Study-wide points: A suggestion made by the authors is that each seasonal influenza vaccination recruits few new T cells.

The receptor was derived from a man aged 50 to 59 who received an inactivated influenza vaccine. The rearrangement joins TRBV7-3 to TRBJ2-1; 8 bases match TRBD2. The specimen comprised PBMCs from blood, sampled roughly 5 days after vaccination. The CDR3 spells CASSFASGSYGSYNEQFF. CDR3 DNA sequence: TGTGCCAGCAGCTTCGCTAGCGGGTCCTACGGCTCCTACAATGAGCAGTTCTTC.